Listed here are 20 T cell receptor beta chains from one sample, sequenced in a study of blood T cell repertoires in COVID-19. The method was immunoSEQ multiplex PCR; TCRdb's version includes in-frame clones alone and lacks a portion of them. The sample contains 150,000 to 200,000 clones, approximately 94% of which appear only once. The sequenced sample consisted of peripheral blood. These receptors were collected from a man aged 25 to 40 with COVID-19, enrolled during active disease.

The rearrangement uses TRBV5-1 and TRBJ2-2; 8 positions match TRBD2. Germline CDR1 is SGHRS and CDR2 is YFSETQ. This CDR3 comprises 17 residues. The V segment lost 1 base and the J segment 2 bases; nucleotides outside the gene matches: 7. The CDR3 nucleotides are TGCGCCAGCAGCTTGCGCGGGGGGCCCCCCAACACCGGGGAGCTGTTTTTT. Amino acid sequence: CASSLRGGPPNTGELFF.

CDR3 sequence reads: CASSFRVTDTQYF. The DNA of the CDR3 is TGTGCCAGCAGCTTCCGGGTCACAGATACGCAGTATTTT. V usage is TRBV7-9 and J usage is TRBJ2-3; D unresolved. This CDR3 has 13 residues. The V end was cut by 3 bases, the J end by 2 bases, with 6 bases between. The germline gives CDR1 SEHNR, CDR2 FQNEAQ (reference sequence).

The gene calls are TRBV2 and TRBJ1-5; no clear D gene. The CDR3 runs 15 residues. The germline CDR1 and CDR2 sequences are SNHLY and FYNNEI. V lost 2 bases and J lost 3, with 11 bases in between. CDR3 sequence reads: CASSEPQRINQPQHF. CDR3 DNA: TGTGCCAGCAGTGAACCCCAGAGGATCAATCAGCCCCAGCATTTT.

This sequence joins TRBV11-1 and TRBJ2-2; the match to TRBD2 covers 7 bases. Germline trimming cut 4 bases from V and 2 bases from J; bases unmatched to any gene: 4. This CDR3 comprises 15 residues. Germline V CDR1 and CDR2: SGHAT, FQDESV (reference sequence). CDR3 nucleotide sequence: TGTGCCAGCAGCTGGCTAGCGGATAACACCGGGGAGCTGTTTTTT. Residues: CASSWLADNTGELFF.

The V call is TRBV4-1, the J call TRBJ1-2; D is undetermined. The length of the CDR3 is 15 residues. V was trimmed by 0 bases and J by 7 bases, leaving 15 bases between them. Germline V CDR1 and CDR2: MGHRA, YSYEKL. The CDR3 is CASSQDPMAVTGYTF. In DNA, the CDR3 is TGCGCCAGCAGCCAAGATCCGATGGCGGTGACTGGCTACACCTTC.

J is TRBJ1-2 and V is TRBV5-6, with D maybe TRBD1 (5 bases). CDR3 length equals 14 residues. V was shortened by 2 bases and J by 4 bases, with 12 bases between the two germline ends. Looked up from germline, CDR1 is SGHDT and CDR2 is YYEEEE. The CDR3 nucleotides are TGTGCCAGCAGCTTCCAGGGTGGCGGCTATGGCTACACCTTC. Translated, it gives CASSFQGGGYGYTF.

The chain employs TRBV5-6 and TRBJ1-2, with D unclear. CDR1 and CDR2 (germline): SGHDT, YYEEEE. V gave up 1 base and J gave up 0 bases, with 7 bases separating them. CDR3 size: 14 residues. Written as DNA, the CDR3 is TGTGCCAGCAGCTTGTATTCAGCTAACTATGGCTACACCTTC. The encoded protein is CASSLYSANYGYTF.

The chain couples TRBV6-5 to TRBJ1-3; no clear D gene. With 6 bases removed from V and 0 bases from J, the gap between germline ends came to 9 bases. The CDR3 is 14 residues long. Germline V CDR1 and CDR2: MNHEY, SVGAGI. The CDR3 region has the DNA TGTGCCAGCAGCCTAAGTACCTCTGGAAACACCATATATTTT. Protein product: CASSLSTSGNTIYF.

The chain recombines TRBV11-2 with TRBJ1-2; the D gene is possibly TRBD1 (6 bases). The CDR3 runs 13 residues. Trimming stripped 8 bases from V and 2 bases from J, with 12 bases between. Germline V gene data show CDR1 as SGHAT and CDR2 as FQNNGV. CDR3 sequence reads: CASARGGNYGYTF. CDR3 bases: TGTGCCAGCGCTAGGGGGGGAAACTATGGCTACACCTTC.

This clone came up once. V is TRBV19 and J is TRBJ1-3; D ambiguous. Germline loops: CDR1 LNHDA, CDR2 SQIVND (reference sequence). The ends were cut back, 6 bases at V and 1 base at J, with 10 bases in the middle. The CDR3 runs to 14 residues. The chain's CDR3 is CASRMGVSGNTIYF. In DNA, the CDR3 is TGTGCCAGTAGGATGGGCGTGTCTGGAAACACCATATATTTT.

CDR3 residues: CASSQGAGQGGSGNQPQHF. For the CDR3, the DNA is TGTGCCAGCAGCCAAGGGGCGGGACAGGGGGGTAGTGGCAATCAGCCCCAGCATTTT. This rearrangement joins TRBV4-2 to TRBJ1-5, with 11 bases aligning to TRBD1. V lost 1 base and J lost 2; bases outside the gene matches: 10. The CDR3 consists of 19 residues. Germline CDR1 and CDR2: LGHNA and YNFKEQ.

The gene calls are TRBV5-5 and TRBJ2-2; TRBD2 matches 10 bases. CDR1 and CDR2 from the germline V gene are SGHKS and YYEKEE (reference sequence). V lost 4 bases, J lost 3 bases, and 3 bases stayed unmatched. The CDR3 extends over 15 amino acids. The CDR3 DNA sequence: TGTGCCAGCAGCCGGCTAGCGGGGGACACCGGGGAGCTGTTTTTT. Translated: CASSRLAGDTGELFF.

The chain carries TRBV19 and TRBJ1-1, with a weak D call TRBD1 (5 bases). V lost 7 bases, J lost 0 bases, and 21 bases lay in between. CDR1 is LNHDA, CDR2 SQIVND, per germline (reference sequence). The CDR3 consists of 17 residues. The CDR3 sequence is CASTWGLSGELNTEAFF. The CDR3 DNA reads as TGTGCCAGTACGTGGGGCCTATCGGGAGAACTGAACACTGAAGCTTTCTTT.

This chain links TRBV19 with TRBJ2-7; 10 nucleotides align to TRBD1. The CDR3 has 14 residues. Germline assignment: CDR1 LNHDA and CDR2 SQIVND (reference sequence). The ends lost 8 bases at V and 5 bases at J; junction bases unmatched: 9. The CDR3 region has the DNA TGTGCCAGTGGCCCGGGACAGGGGATCCACGAGCAGTACTTC. It translates to CASGPGQGIHEQYF.

The chain couples TRBV18 to TRBJ2-7; tentative D call: TRBD1 (6 bases). Looked up from germline, CDR1 is KGHSH and CDR2 is LQKENI. The CDR3 loop spans 15 amino acids. V lost 6 bases and J 1 base, leaving 16 bases between the germline ends. CDR3 nucleotides: TGTGCCAGCTCGCCCGGACAGTCCCTTTCCTACGAGCAGTACTTC. Translation gives CASSPGQSLSYEQYF.

The J gene is TRBJ1-2, the V gene TRBV2; possible D gene TRBD1, 6 bases. The CDR3 consists of 15 residues. CDR1 and CDR2 from the germline V gene are SNHLY and FYNNEI. Trimming took off 8 bases at V and 2 bases at J, with 18 bases between the two ends. This CDR3 reads CASAAPGQGNYGYTF. The CDR3 nucleotides are TGTGCCAGCGCCGCCCCGGGACAAGGCAACTATGGCTACACCTTC.

This rearrangement joins TRBV2 to TRBJ1-1; a possible D gene is TRBD1 (5 bases). This CDR3 spans 13 amino acids. V lost 1 base and J lost 7, with 10 bases in between. The germline CDR1 and CDR2 sequences are SNHLY and FYNNEI. The CDR3 sequence is CASSEVRGFEAFF. The CDR3 DNA is TGTGCCAGCAGTGAAGTTAGGGGCTTTGAAGCTTTCTTT.

This chain joins TRBV6-1 and TRBJ1-2; no clear D. V was cut by 3 bases and J by 9 bases, with 11 bases left in between. The germline V gene encodes CDR1 MNHNS and CDR2 SASEGT. The CDR3 runs 12 residues. This chain's CDR3 is CASSDDILSYTF. CDR3 DNA: TGTGCCAGCAGTGACGACATTCTTAGCTACACCTTC.

The rearrangement joins TRBV27 to TRBJ2-7, with a weak D call TRBD2 (5 bases). The CDR3 extends over 12 amino acids. Germline values: CDR1 MNHEY, CDR2 SMNVEV (reference sequence). V was shortened by 4 bases and J by 7 bases, with 11 bases between the two germline ends. CDR3 region: CASSSRGGEQYF. In nucleotides, the CDR3 is TGTGCCAGCAGTTCTCGGGGTGGGGAGCAGTACTTC.

The V gene is TRBV5-6, the J gene TRBJ1-2, with 9 positions matching TRBD1. Germline CDR1 and CDR2: SGHDT and YYEEEE. V trimming: 2 bases; J trimming: 7 bases; junction bases outside the gene matches: 12. The CDR3 consists of 16 residues. The chain's CDR3 is CASSFRDRESTVGYTF. CDR3 nucleotide sequence: TGTGCCAGCAGCTTCCGGGACAGGGAAAGTACTGTTGGCTACACCTTC.